Listed here are 3 T cell receptor beta chains from one sample, sequenced in a study of shared clonotypes between healthy human individuals. Repertoires were generated with immunoSEQ multiplex PCR, while TCRdb's copy carries only in-frame clones and drops some. The sample contains around 83,000 clones, 62% of which appear only once. The sequencing sample was made of memory CD8+ T cells sorted from blood. Subset reported: CD45RO+ cells pooled with CCR7-negative TemRA cells. Receptors were obtained from a man aged 25 to 45 in good health.

The chain employs TRBV5-1 and TRBJ2-1, with D unclear. Germline loops: CDR1 SGHRS, CDR2 YFSETQ. This CDR3 has 13 residues. V was shortened by 7 bases and J by 9 bases, with 17 bases between the two germline ends. The CDR3 coding sequence is TGCGCCAGCCAAGAACGACACGGCGGTGAGCAGTTCTTC. It encodes CASQERHGGEQFF.

This clone was seen more than once but under ten times. The V and J genes are TRBV10-3 and TRBJ1-3; 7 bases are shared with TRBD1. Germline V gene sequence: CDR1 ENHRY, CDR2 SYGVKD. CDR3 length: 16 residues. V trimming: 7 bases; J trimming: 0 bases; junction bases outside the gene matches: 9. CDR3 coding DNA: TGTGCCATCATGGGGGGAACAGGGGACTCTGGAAACACCATATATTTT. This encodes CAIMGGTGDSGNTIYF.

The rearrangement links TRBV5-1 to TRBJ1-2, with 8 bases lining up with TRBD1. The CDR3 totals 14 residues. Trimming at V came to 1 base and at J to 2 bases, leaving 1 base not matched to a gene. Looked up from germline, CDR1 is SGHRS and CDR2 is YFSETQ. CDR3 protein: CASSLRQGNYGYTF. The CDR3 DNA reads TGCGCCAGCAGCTTGAGACAGGGGAACTATGGCTACACCTTC.